A single sample gave rise to the 2 T cell receptor beta chains below, sequenced in a study of shared clonotypes between healthy human individuals. The table came from immunoSEQ multiplex PCR; TCRdb's copy has only in-frame clones and leaves some out. The data contain approximately 440,000 clones, roughly four fifths of them seen just once; the ten biggest clones take up around 13%. Sequenced: PBMCs. These receptors originate from a woman between 40 and 55 years old in good health. Some clones in this sample may be carry-over from other donors' samples.

The CDR3 loop is CASSQDTRSSGNTIYF. CDR3 coding DNA: TGTGCCAGCAGCCAAGATACCAGGAGCTCTGGAAACACCATATATTTT. The genes are TRBV4-2 and TRBJ1-3; D gene uncertain. Germline V gene sequence: CDR1 LGHNA, CDR2 YNFKEQ. This CDR3 is built from 16 residues. V dropped 0 bases and J dropped 0 bases, with 9 bases sitting between them.

Of note for this clone: A single base is all that separates this from a far larger clone, so a read error is likely. The sample has other DNA sequences that encode this CDR3 too. The chain carries TRBV9 and TRBJ2-5; the D is unclear. CDR1 and CDR2 (germline): SGDLS, YYNGEE. The CDR3 runs to 15 residues. The CDR3 coding sequence is TGCGCCAGCAGCGTAGGGAAAGGTAACCAAGAGACCCAGTACTTC. Protein product: CASSVGKGNQETQYF.